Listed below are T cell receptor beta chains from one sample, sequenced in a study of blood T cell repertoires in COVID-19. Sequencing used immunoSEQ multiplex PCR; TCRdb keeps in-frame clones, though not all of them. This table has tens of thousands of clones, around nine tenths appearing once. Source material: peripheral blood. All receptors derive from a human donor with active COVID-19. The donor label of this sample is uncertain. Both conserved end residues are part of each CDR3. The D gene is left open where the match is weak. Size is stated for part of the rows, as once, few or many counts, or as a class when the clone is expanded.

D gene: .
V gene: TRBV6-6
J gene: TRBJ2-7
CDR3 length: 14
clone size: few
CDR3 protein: CASSYSSGVSEQYF
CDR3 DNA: TGTGCCAGCAGTTACTCTTCAGGGGTTTCCGAGCAGTACTTC

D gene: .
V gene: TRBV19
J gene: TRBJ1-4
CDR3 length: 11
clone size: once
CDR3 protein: CASDGRGELFF
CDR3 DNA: TGTGCCAGTGACGGACGGGGAGAACTGTTTTTT

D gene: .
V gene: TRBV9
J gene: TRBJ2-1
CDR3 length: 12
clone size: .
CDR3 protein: CASSANFREQFF
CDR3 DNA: TGTGCCAGCAGCGCGAACTTTCGGGAGCAGTTCTTC

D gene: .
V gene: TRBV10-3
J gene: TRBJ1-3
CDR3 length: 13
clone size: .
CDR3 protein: CAISGRSGNTIYF
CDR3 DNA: TGTGCCATCAGTGGCAGGTCTGGAAACACCATATATTTT

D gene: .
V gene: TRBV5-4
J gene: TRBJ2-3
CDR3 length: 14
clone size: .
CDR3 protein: CASSSTAPTDTQYF
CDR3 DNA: TGTGCCAGCAGCTCGACAGCACCCACAGATACGCAGTATTTT

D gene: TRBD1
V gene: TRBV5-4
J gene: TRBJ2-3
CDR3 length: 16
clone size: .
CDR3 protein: CASSPRQGTGTDTQYF
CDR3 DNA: TGTGCCAGCAGCCCCAGACAGGGAACCGGCACAGATACGCAGTATTTT

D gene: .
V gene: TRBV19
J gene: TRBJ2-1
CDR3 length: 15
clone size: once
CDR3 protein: CASSIGRPGDGEQFF
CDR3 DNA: TGTGCCAGTAGTATAGGCCGCCCGGGAGATGGTGAGCAGTTCTTC

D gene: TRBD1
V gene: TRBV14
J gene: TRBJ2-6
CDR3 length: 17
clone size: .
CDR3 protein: CASSRVGGVSGANVLTF
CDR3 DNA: TGTGCCAGCAGCCGTGTAGGGGGCGTCTCTGGGGCCAACGTCCTGACTTTC

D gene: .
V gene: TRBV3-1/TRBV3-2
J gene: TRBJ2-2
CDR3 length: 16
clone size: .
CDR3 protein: CASSLTAGRYTGELFF
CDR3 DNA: TGTGCCAGCAGTCTCACAGCGGGCCGTTACACCGGGGAGCTGTTTTTT

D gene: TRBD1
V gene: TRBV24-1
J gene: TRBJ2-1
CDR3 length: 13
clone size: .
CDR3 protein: CATSETGVNEQFF
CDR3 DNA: TGTGCCACCAGTGAGACAGGGGTCAATGAGCAGTTCTTC

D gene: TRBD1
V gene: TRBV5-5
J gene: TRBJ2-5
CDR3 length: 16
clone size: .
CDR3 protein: CASSLRTGGKGETQYF
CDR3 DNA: TGTGCCAGCAGCTTGCGGACAGGGGGCAAGGGGGAGACCCAGTACTTC

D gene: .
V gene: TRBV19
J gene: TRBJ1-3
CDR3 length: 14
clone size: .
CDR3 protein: CASRFGEAGNTIYF
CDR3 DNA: TGTGCCAGTAGGTTCGGGGAAGCTGGAAACACCATATATTTT

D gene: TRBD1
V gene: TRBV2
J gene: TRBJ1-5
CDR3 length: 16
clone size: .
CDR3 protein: CASSGGTGASNQPQHF
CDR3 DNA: TGTGCCAGCAGTGGGGGTACAGGGGCTAGCAATCAGCCCCAGCATTTT

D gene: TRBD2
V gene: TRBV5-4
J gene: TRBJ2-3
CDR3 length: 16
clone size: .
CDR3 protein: CASSLLAGTSTDTQYF
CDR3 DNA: TGTGCCAGCAGCCTACTAGCGGGGACTAGCACAGATACGCAGTATTTT

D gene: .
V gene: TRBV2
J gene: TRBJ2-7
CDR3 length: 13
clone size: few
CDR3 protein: CASNRGTLIEQYF
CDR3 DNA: TGTGCCAGCAATAGGGGAACCTTAATCGAGCAGTACTTC

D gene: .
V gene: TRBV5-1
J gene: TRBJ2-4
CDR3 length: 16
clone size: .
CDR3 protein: CASSLGDVSGQNIQYF
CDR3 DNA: TGCGCCAGCAGCTTGGGAGACGTGTCAGGGCAAAACATTCAGTACTTC

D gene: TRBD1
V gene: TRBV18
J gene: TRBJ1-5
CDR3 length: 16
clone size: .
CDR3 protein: CASSPSAQGGNQPQHF
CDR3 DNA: TGTGCCAGCTCACCATCGGCCCAGGGGGGTAATCAGCCCCAGCATTTT

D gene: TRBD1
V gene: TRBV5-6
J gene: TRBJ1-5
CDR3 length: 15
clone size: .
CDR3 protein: CASSYRGTSNQPQHF
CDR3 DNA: TGTGCCAGCAGCTACAGGGGCACTAGCAATCAGCCCCAGCATTTT

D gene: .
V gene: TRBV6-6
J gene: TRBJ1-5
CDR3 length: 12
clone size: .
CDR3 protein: CASSYSMGAQHF
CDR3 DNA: TGTGCCAGCAGTTACTCCATGGGAGCCCAGCATTTT

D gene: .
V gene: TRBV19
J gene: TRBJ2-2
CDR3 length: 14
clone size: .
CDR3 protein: CASSPGAKTGELFF
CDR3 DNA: TGTGCCAGTAGTCCAGGGGCCAAGACCGGGGAGCTGTTTTTT

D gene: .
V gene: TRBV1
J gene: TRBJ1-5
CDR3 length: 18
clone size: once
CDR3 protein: CTSSQERRRQGSNQPQHF
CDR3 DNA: TGCACCAGCAGCCAAGAACGTCGTAGGCAGGGGAGCAATCAGCCCCAGCATTTT

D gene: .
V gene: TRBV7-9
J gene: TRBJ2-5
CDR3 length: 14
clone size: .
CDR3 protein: CASSFRGAAETQYF
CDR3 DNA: TGTGCCAGCAGCTTCAGGGGGGCGGCGGAGACCCAGTACTTC

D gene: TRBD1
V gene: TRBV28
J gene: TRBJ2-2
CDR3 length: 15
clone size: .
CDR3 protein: CASSSGTGAPGELFF
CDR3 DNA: TGTGCCAGCAGTAGCGGGACAGGGGCCCCCGGGGAGCTGTTTTTT

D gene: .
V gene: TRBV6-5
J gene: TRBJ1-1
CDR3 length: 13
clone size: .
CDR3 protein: CASAPTLNTEAFF
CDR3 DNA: TGTGCCAGCGCCCCGACACTGAACACTGAAGCTTTCTTT

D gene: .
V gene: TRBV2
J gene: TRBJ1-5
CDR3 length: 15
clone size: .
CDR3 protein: CASSQSRGERQPQHF
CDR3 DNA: TGTGCCAGCAGCCAAAGTCGGGGGGAACGTCAGCCCCAGCATTTT

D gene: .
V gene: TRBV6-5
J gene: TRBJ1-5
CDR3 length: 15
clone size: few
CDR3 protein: CASSSGSGGNQPQHF
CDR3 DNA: TGTGCCAGCAGTAGTGGATCCGGGGGGAATCAGCCCCAGCATTTT

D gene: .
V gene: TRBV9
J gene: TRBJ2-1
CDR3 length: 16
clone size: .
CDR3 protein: CASSVAILATDNEQFF
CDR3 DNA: TGTGCCAGCAGCGTAGCTATCCTAGCGACCGACAATGAGCAGTTCTTC

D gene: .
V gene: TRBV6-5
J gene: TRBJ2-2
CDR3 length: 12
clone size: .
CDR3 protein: CASSPGAGELFF
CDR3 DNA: TGTGCCAGCAGTCCGGGGGCCGGGGAGCTGTTTTTT

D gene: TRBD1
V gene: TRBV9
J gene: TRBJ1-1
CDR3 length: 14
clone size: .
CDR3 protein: CASSRIGQATEAFF
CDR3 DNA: TGTGCCAGCAGCCGGATAGGACAGGCCACTGAAGCTTTCTTT

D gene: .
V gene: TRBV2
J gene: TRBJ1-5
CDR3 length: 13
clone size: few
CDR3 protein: CASLKGMDQPQHF
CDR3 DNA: TGTGCCAGCCTCAAGGGGATGGATCAGCCCCAGCATTTT

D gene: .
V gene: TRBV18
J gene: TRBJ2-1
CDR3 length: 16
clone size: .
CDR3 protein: CASSPSSPVLRNEQFF
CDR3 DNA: TGTGCCAGCTCACCAAGTTCCCCGGTGCTTCGAAATGAGCAGTTCTTC

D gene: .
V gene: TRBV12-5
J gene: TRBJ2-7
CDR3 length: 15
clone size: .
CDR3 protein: CASGLAGDRSYEQYF
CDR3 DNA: TGTGCTAGTGGTTTGGCGGGGGACAGATCCTACGAGCAGTACTTC

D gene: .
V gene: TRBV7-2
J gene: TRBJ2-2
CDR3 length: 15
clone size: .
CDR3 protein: CASSLFGSGTGELFF
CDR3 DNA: TGTGCCAGCAGCTTATTTGGGTCGGGCACCGGGGAGCTGTTTTTT

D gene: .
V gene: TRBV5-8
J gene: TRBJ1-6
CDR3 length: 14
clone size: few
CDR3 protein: CASSFGGLGSPLHF
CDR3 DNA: TGTGCCAGCAGCTTCGGGGGGCTGGGGTCACCCCTCCACTTT

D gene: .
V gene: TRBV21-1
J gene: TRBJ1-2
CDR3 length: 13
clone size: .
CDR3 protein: CASSNRPDYGYTF
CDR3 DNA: TGTGCCAGCAGCAACCGCCCGGACTATGGCTACACCTTC

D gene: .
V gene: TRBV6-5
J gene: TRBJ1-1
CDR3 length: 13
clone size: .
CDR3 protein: CASSYILNTEAFF
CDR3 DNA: TGTGCCAGCAGTTACATATTGAACACTGAAGCTTTCTTT

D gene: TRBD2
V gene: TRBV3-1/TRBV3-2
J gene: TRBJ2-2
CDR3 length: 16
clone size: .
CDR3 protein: CASSQEVGEGSGELFF
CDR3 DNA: TGTGCCAGCAGCCAAGAAGTGGGGGAGGGGTCCGGGGAGCTGTTTTTT

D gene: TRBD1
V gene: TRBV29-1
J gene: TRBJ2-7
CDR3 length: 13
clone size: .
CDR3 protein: CSVIPGQGYEQYF
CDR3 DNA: TGCAGCGTAATACCGGGACAGGGCTACGAGCAGTACTTC

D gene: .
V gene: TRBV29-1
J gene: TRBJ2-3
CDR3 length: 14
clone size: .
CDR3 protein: CSVGPSLSTDTQYF
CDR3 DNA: TGCAGCGTTGGGCCTAGCCTTAGCACAGATACGCAGTATTTT

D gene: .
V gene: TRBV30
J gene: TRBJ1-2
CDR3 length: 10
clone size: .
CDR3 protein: CAWSVSGYTF
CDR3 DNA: TGTGCCTGGAGTGTATCAGGCTACACCTTC

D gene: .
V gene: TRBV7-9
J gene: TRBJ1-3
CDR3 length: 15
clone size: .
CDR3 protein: CASSLARGVGNTIYF
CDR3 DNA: TGTGCCAGCAGCTTAGCTAGGGGCGTTGGAAACACCATATATTTT

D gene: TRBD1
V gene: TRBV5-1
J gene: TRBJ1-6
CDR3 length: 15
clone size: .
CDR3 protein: CASRGSGTAHSPLHF
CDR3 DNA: TGCGCCAGCAGGGGCTCCGGGACAGCCCATTCACCCCTCCACTTT

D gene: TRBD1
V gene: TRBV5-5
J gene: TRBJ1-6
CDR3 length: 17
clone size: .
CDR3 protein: CASSPDRGSSYNSPLHF
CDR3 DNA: TGTGCCAGCAGCCCGGACAGGGGGAGCTCCTATAATTCACCCCTCCACTTT

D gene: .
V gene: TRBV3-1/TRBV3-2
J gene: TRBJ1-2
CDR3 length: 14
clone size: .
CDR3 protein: CASSQTGRFYGYTF
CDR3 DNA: TGTGCCAGCAGCCAGACAGGTCGTTTCTATGGCTACACCTTC

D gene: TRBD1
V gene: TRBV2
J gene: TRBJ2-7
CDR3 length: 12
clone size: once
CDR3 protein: CASRYTGAEQYF
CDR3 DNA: TGTGCCAGCAGATACACAGGGGCCGAGCAGTACTTC

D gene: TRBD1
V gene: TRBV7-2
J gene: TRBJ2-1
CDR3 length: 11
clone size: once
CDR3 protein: CASSAGQGGFF
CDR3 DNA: TGTGCCAGCAGCGCAGGACAGGGTGGGTTCTTC

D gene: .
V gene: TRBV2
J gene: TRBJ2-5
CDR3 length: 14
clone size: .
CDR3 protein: CASRELTGKETQYF
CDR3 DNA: TGTGCCAGCAGGGAACTGACAGGAAAAGAGACCCAGTACTTC

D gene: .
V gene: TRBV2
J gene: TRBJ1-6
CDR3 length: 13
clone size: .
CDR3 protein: CAIRQSYNSPLHF
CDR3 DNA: TGTGCCATCAGACAGTCCTATAATTCACCCCTCCACTTT

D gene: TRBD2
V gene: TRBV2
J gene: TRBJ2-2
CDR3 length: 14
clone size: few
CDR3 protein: CASGGTSNTGELFF
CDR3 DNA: TGTGCCAGCGGCGGGACTAGCAACACCGGGGAGCTGTTTTTT

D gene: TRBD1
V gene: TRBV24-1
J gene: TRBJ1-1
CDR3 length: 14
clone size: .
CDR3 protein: CATSGQGENTEAFF
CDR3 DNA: TGTGCCACCAGTGGACAGGGGGAAAACACTGAAGCTTTCTTT

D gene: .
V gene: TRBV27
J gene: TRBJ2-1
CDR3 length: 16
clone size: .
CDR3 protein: CASAKGGDSSYNEQFF
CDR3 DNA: TGTGCCAGCGCAAAAGGGGGAGACAGCTCCTACAATGAGCAGTTCTTC

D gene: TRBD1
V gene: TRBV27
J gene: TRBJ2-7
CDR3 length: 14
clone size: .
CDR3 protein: CASSSLAGGYEQYF
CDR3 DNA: TGTGCCAGCAGTTCACTGGCAGGGGGCTACGAGCAGTACTTC

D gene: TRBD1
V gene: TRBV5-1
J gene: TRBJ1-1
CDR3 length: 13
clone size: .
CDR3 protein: CASSWTGQGYAFF
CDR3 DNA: TGCGCCAGCAGCTGGACGGGACAGGGATATGCTTTCTTT

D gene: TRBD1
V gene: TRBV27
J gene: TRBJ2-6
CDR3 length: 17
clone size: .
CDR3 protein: CASSRDRAPLEANVLTF
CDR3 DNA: TGTGCCAGCAGCCGGGACAGAGCGCCTTTGGAGGCCAACGTCCTGACTTTC

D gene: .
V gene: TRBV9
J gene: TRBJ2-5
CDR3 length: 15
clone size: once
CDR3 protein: CASSAAPGGWETQYF
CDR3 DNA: TGTGCCAGCAGCGCGGCCCCTGGGGGCTGGGAGACCCAGTACTTC